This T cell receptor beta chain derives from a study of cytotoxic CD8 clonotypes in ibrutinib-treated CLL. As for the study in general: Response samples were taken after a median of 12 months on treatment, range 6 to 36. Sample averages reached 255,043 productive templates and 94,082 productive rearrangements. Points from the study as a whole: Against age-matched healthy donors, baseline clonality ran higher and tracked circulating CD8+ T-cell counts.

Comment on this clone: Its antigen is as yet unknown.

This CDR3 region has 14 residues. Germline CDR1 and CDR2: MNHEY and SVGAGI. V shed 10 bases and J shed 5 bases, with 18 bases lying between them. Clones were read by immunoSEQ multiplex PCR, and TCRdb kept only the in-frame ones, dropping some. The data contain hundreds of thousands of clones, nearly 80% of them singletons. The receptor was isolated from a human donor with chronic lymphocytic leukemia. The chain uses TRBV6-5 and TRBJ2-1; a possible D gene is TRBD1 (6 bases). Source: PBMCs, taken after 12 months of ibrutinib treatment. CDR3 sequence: CATTNRPGDNEQFF. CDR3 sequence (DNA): TGTGCCACCACAAACCGCCCAGGGGACAATGAGCAGTTCTTC.